The entry below gives a single T cell receptor beta chain sequence along with its context. Its antigen remains unidentified. These data originate in a study of OX40 agonist ivuxolimab in advanced cancers. Study at large: At doses from 0.01 to 10 mg/kg, patients were given intravenous ivuxolimab every 2 weeks.

Sequenced by immunoSEQ multiplex PCR; TCRdb stores in-frame clones only, minus some. The sample contains tens of thousands of clones, nearly 90% of which appear only once. The study's findings and limits: Mean expanded clone counts were higher in CD8+ than CD4+ T cells. Partial responders at 0.1-3.0 mg/kg showed near-lowest clonal expansion.

The CDR3 length is 12 residues. Trimming removed 4 bases at V and 10 bases at J, with 10 bases between. The V gene's germline CDR1 is MDHEN and CDR2 SYDVKM. Sequencing was performed on CD4+ or CD8+ T cells sorted from blood, taken in a trial of the OX40 agonist ivuxolimab. The rearrangement joins TRBV28 to TRBJ1-4, with D uncertain. The sequence derives from an adult with an advanced solid tumor such as melanoma, head and neck, liver or kidney cancer. CDR3 in DNA: TGTGCCAGCAGTTCTTCCATCGGAAAACTGTTTTTT. The encoded protein is CASSSSIGKLFF.